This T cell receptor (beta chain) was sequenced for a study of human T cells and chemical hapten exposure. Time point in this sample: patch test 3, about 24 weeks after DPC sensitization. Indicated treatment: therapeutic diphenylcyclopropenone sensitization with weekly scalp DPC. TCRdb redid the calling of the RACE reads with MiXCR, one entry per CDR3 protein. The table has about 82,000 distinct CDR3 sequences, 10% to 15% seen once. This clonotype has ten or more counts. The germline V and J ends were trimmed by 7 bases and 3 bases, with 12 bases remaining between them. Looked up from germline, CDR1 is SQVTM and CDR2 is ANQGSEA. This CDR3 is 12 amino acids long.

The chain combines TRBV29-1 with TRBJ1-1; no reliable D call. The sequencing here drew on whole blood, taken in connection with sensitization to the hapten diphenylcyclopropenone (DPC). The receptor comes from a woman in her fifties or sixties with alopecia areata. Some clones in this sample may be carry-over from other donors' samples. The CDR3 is CSARDGDTEAFF. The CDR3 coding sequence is TGCAGCGCTAGAGACGGCGACACTGAAGCTTTCTTT.